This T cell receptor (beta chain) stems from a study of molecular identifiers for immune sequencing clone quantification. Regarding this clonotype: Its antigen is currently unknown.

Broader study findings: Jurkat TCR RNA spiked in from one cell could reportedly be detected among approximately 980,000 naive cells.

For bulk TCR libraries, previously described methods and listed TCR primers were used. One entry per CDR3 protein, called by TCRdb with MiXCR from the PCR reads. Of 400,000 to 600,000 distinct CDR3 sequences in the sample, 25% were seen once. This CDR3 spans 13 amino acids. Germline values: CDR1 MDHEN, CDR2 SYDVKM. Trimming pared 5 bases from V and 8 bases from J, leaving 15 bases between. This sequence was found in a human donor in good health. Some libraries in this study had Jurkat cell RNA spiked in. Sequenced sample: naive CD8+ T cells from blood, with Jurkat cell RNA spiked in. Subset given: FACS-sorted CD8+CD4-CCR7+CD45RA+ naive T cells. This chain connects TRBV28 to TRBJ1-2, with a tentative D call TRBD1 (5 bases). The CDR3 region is CASSTGFGDGYTF. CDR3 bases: TGTGCCAGCAGTACAGGTTTTGGGGACGGCTACACCTTC.